The 11 T cell receptor beta chains given below trace back to one sample, sequenced in a study of blood T cells in healthy people across ages (dated by TCRdb to the mid-2010s). Library preparation used 5' RACE. Sequencer: Illumina HiSeq 2500. The second PCR ran for about 7 to 11 cycles and used a J-beta primer mix along with a sample-barcoded 5' primer. The public sequencing data were trimmed at Q25 with fastp and processed into clonotypes with MiXCR by TCRdb, which kept only in-frame beta chains. Every entry covers one CDR3 protein and lists the most common genes and DNA from its rows. The sample includes approximately 1,000,000 distinct CDR3 sequences, with roughly two fifths observed a single time. Around 14% of the sample is taken by the ten largest. Sequences were obtained from blood. The receptors here all came from a man between 18 and 35 years old in good health.

As concerns this clonotype: Its ends do not fully match the called genes, so a read error is possible. V and J are TRBV7-9 and TRBJ1-5; D gene unclear. The CDR3 contains 16 residues. Germline values: CDR1 SEHNR, CDR2 FQNEAQ (reference sequence). DNA of the CDR3: TGTGCCAGCAGCTTAGTGGCTGACCCGAGCAATCGGCCCCAGCATTTT. Encoded protein: CASSLVADPSNRPQHF.

The CDR3 nucleotides are TGTGCCAGCAGTTCTACCAGTTTGATGAACACTGAAGCTTTCTTT. This sequence encodes CASSSTSLMNTEAFF. The chain carries TRBV27 and TRBJ1-1; D not resolved. V was trimmed by 4 bases and J by 0 bases, leaving 12 bases between them. Germline V gives CDR1 MNHEY, CDR2 SMNVEV (reference sequence). The CDR3 runs to 15 residues.

The chain uses TRBV20-1 and TRBJ2-3; tentatively, D is TRBD1 or TRBD2 (6 bases each). This CDR3 has 14 residues. V lost 3 bases, J lost 0 bases, and 10 bases lay in between. Per the germline V gene, CDR1 is DFQATT and CDR2 is SNEGSKA (reference sequence). The CDR3 reads CSARPGASTDTQYF. CDR3 nucleotides: TGCAGTGCTAGGCCGGGGGCTAGCACAGATACGCAGTATTTT.

The chain combines TRBV20-1 with TRBJ2-5; 12 bases agree with TRBD2. From germline, CDR1 is DFQATT and CDR2 SNEGSKA (reference sequence). V was pared by 6 bases and J by 2 bases, with 7 bases of the junction left unmatched. The CDR3 consists of 15 residues. The CDR3: CSAPTSGGIQETQYF. In DNA, the CDR3 is TGCAGTGCACCTACTAGCGGGGGGATTCAAGAGACCCAGTACTTC.

This clonotype was seen a handful of times. V is TRBV10-3 and J is TRBJ1-6; D might be TRBD1 (5 bases). This CDR3 is 11 amino acids long. The germline CDR1 and CDR2 sequences are ENHRY and SYGVKD. Trimming left V 10 bases short and J 7 bases short, with 8 bases between. CDR3 DNA: TGTGCCACCGGGGACAATTCACCCCTCCACTTT. Protein: CATGDNSPLHF.

The gene calls are TRBV27 and TRBJ2-3; D remains unclear. The CDR3 totals 15 residues. V was shortened by 6 bases and J by 0 bases, with 13 bases between the two germline ends. Looked up from germline, CDR1 is MNHEY and CDR2 is SMNVEV (reference sequence). In DNA form, the CDR3 reads TGTGCCAGCAGGGGGATGGAATCTAGCACAGATACGCAGTATTTT. This sequence encodes CASRGMESSTDTQYF.

This clonotype occurred a few times. CDR3 sequence: CASSYSPETDTQYF. The CDR3 nucleotides read TGTGCCAGCAGTTACTCGCCGGAGACAGATACGCAGTATTTT. V is TRBV6-5 and J is TRBJ2-3; unclear D gene. The CDR3 loop spans 14 amino acids. Trimming left V 0 bases short and J 3 bases short, with 7 bases between. CDR1 and CDR2 from the germline V gene are MNHEY and SVGAGI.

The chain links TRBV9 to TRBJ2-2; TRBD2 agrees at 7 bases. In germline, CDR1 is SGDLS, CDR2 YYNGEE. This CDR3 region has 16 residues. The V and J ends lost 6 bases and 0 bases, in that order; junction bases with no gene match: 8. CDR3 bases: TGTGCCAGCAACCCTTCCGGGGGGACGAACACCGGGGAGCTGTTTTTT. Translated, it gives CASNPSGGTNTGELFF.

The chain couples TRBV6-2 or TRBV6-3 to TRBJ2-5; no firm D call. The better agreement between TRBJ2-7 and the DNA end casts doubt on the J call. The germline CDR1 and CDR2 sequences are MNHEY and SVGEGT. The CDR3 length is 13 residues. This CDR3 is CASSYPLRHEQYF. As DNA, the CDR3 is TGTGCCAGCAGTTACCCGTTACGGCACGAGCAGTACTTC.

In its sample, this clonotype was seen a few times. The chain links TRBV7-9 to TRBJ2-5, with 13 bases identical to TRBD2. Germline V gene data show CDR1 as SEHNR and CDR2 as FQNEAQ (reference sequence). This CDR3 has 16 residues. Unmatched junction bases numbered 3, after V lost 0 bases and J lost 5 bases. CDR3 sequence: CASSLARTSGGETQYF. The CDR3 region has the DNA TGTGCCAGCAGCTTAGCCCGGACTAGCGGGGGTGAGACCCAGTACTTC.

This sequence joins TRBV4-1 and TRBJ2-3; maybe TRBD1 (5 bases). The CDR3 contains 16 residues. Trimming cost V 1 base and J 1 base, with 12 bases left between them. CDR1 is MGHRA and CDR2 is YSYEKL in the germline V gene. The CDR3 protein is CASSQGGSIRTDTQYF. CDR3 sequence (DNA): TGCGCCAGCAGCCAAGGGGGCTCGATTCGCACAGATACGCAGTATTTT.